A selection of T cell receptor beta chains follows, all from one sample in a study of patients and donors after allogeneic stem cell transplantation. TCRdb re-called the RT-PCR reads through MiXCR, storing one row per CDR3 protein. Of about a million distinct CDR3 sequences in the sample, under 20% were seen once. Specimen: blood, either unsorted or a sorted T cell fraction (not recorded which). All receptors derive from a human donor who was either an allogeneic HSCT recipient or a stem cell or donor lymphocyte infusion donor (not recorded which). It is not recorded whose cells these are; they may come from a transplant donor. CDR3s include the opening cysteine and the closing phenylalanine or tryptophan. Fields, in order: D gene, J gene, clone size, V gene, CDR3 protein, CDR3 DNA. A D gene is named only where the DNA matches it firmly. Clone size, where shown, is once, few, many, or a class for clones that have expanded.

NA | TRBJ2-3 | many | TRBV12-3/TRBV12-4 | CASRSGAIGDTQYF | TGTGCCAGCAGATCGGGGGCTATTGGAGATACGCAGTATTTT
TRBD1 | TRBJ1-1 | NA | TRBV9 | CASSVGGQARQAFF | TGTGCCAGCAGCGTAGGGGGACAGGCTCGTCAGGCTTTCTTT
TRBD2 | TRBJ2-1 | NA | TRBV6-6 | CASSPSTSGVQFF | TGTGCCAGCAGTCCGAGCACTAGCGGGGTGCAGTTCTTC
TRBD2 | TRBJ2-1 | NA | TRBV12-3/TRBV12-4 | CASLRGGPNEQFF | TGTGCCAGCCTACGGGGGGGCCCAAATGAGCAGTTCTTC
NA | TRBJ2-2 | NA | TRBV9 | CARRGGELFF | TGTGCCAGACGCGGTGGGGAGCTGTTTTTT
NA | TRBJ1-1 | few | TRBV15 | CATSSLPGIHGEAFF | TGTGCCACCAGCAGTTTACCAGGGATCCATGGGGAAGCTTTCTTT
NA | TRBJ2-6 | NA | TRBV20-1 | CSARDPRISGANVLTF | TGCAGTGCTAGAGATCCGAGGATTTCTGGGGCCAACGTCCTGACTTTC
NA | TRBJ1-5 | many | TRBV5-1 | CASSLGGSYNQPQHF | TGCGCCAGCAGCTTGGGTGGCAGTTACAATCAGCCCCAGCATTTT
TRBD2 | TRBJ2-1 | few | TRBV5-1 | CASSYGGFYNEQFF | TGCGCCAGCAGCTACGGGGGGTTCTACAATGAGCAGTTCTTC
NA | TRBJ2-2 | many | TRBV6-5 | CASSYAINLGGGELFF | TGTGCCAGCAGTTATGCGATTAACCTCGGGGGCGGGGAGCTGTTTTTT
NA | TRBJ1-2 | few | TRBV24-1 | CATSDSGREGYGYTF | TGTGCCACCAGTGACTCGGGTCGCGAGGGCTATGGCTACACCTTC
NA | TRBJ1-1 | NA | TRBV6-4 | CASSVQPSNTEAFF | TGTGCCAGCAGTGTCCAACCCTCGAACACTGAAGCTTTCTTT
TRBD1 | TRBJ1-6 | few | TRBV6-1 | CASSTRGQGYNSPLHF | TGTGCCAGCAGCACAAGGGGGCAGGGGTATAATTCACCCCTCCACTTT
NA | TRBJ1-6 | NA | TRBV5-8 | CASSFGSLGNSPLHF | TGTGCCAGCAGCTTCGGGTCTTTGGGTAATTCACCCCTCCACTTT
NA | TRBJ2-7 | few | TRBV2 | CASSERGDFSSYEQYF | TGTGCCAGCAGTGAAAGAGGTGACTTTTCTTCCTACGAGCAGTACTTC
NA | TRBJ1-1 | few | TRBV20-1 | CSARDPGGPNTEAFF | TGCAGTGCTAGAGATCCTGGGGGACCGAACACTGAAGCTTTCTTT
NA | TRBJ2-1 | few | TRBV7-2 | CASSLEGRNNEQFF | TGTGCCAGCAGCTTAGAGGGCAGGAACAATGAGCAGTTCTTC
NA | TRBJ1-2 | NA | TRBV9 | CASSATRRGGDYGYTF | TGTGCCAGCAGCGCCACCCGACGGGGGGGCGACTATGGCTACACCTTC
NA | TRBJ1-5 | many | TRBV20-1 | CSARDLRGSLSNQPQHF | TGCAGTGCTAGAGACCTCAGGGGATCGTTGAGCAATCAGCCCCAGCATTTT
NA | TRBJ2-2 | NA | TRBV4-2 | CASSQDPPGSAANTGELFF | TGTGCCAGCAGCCAAGATCCCCCGGGTTCAGCGGCGAACACCGGGGAGCTGTTTTTT
NA | TRBJ2-5 | few | TRBV27 | CASRPRAPETQYF | TGTGCCAGCAGGCCCCGGGCCCCCGAGACCCAGTACTTC
NA | TRBJ1-6 | few | TRBV6-1 | CASNIRRDSMATLHF | TGTGCCAGCAATATACGCCGGGACTCCATGGCGACCCTCCACTTT
TRBD1 | TRBJ1-1 | NA | TRBV25-1 | CASTGQGKNTEAFF | TGTGCCAGCACTGGACAGGGTAAAAACACTGAAGCTTTCTTT
NA | TRBJ1-6 | few | TRBV6-1 | CASRTDRSYNSPLHF | TGTGCCAGCAGAACCGACAGATCCTATAATTCACCCCTCCACTTT
NA | TRBJ1-3 | NA | TRBV6-1 | CASSPPLGVGGNTIYF | TGTGCCAGCAGTCCACCGCTGGGGGTGGGTGGAAACACCATATATTTT
NA | TRBJ2-4 | NA | TRBV5-1 | CASSERTELAKNIQYF | TGCGCCAGCAGCGAGAGGACAGAACTAGCCAAAAACATTCAGTACTTC
TRBD2 | TRBJ2-7 | NA | TRBV9 | CASSERGLAGPREQYF | TGTGCCAGCAGCGAGAGAGGACTAGCGGGACCTCGCGAGCAGTACTTC
NA | TRBJ2-3 | few | TRBV7-9 | CASSADRQSRDTQYF | TGTGCCAGCAGCGCAGACAGGCAATCGCGGGATACGCAGTATTTT
NA | TRBJ2-3 | many | TRBV12-3/TRBV12-4 | CASRLASGTDTQYF | TGTGCCAGCAGGTTAGCTAGTGGTACAGATACGCAGTATTTT
NA | TRBJ2-5 | few | TRBV5-1 | CASSLTTETQYF | TGCGCCAGCAGCTTGACAACAGAGACCCAGTACTTC
NA | TRBJ2-5 | once | TRBV7-3 | CASSLTFSETQYF | TGTGCCAGCAGCTTAACGTTCTCAGAGACCCAGTACTTC
NA | TRBJ2-7 | few | TRBV21-1 | CASSKDPRSEEQYF | TGTGCCAGCAGCAAAGATCCGCGTTCGGAAGAGCAGTACTTC
TRBD1 | TRBJ2-7 | NA | TRBV20-1 | CSARAPGTGVYEQYF | TGCAGTGCTAGAGCCCCCGGGACAGGCGTGTACGAGCAGTACTTC
TRBD1 | TRBJ2-7 | few | TRBV11-1 | CASSRRTGAYEQYF | TGTGCCAGCAGCAGAAGGACAGGGGCTTACGAGCAGTACTTC
NA | TRBJ2-6 | few | TRBV29-1 | CSVELPEPGANVLTF | TGCAGCGTTGAACTGCCTGAGCCTGGGGCCAACGTCCTGACTTTC
TRBD1 | TRBJ1-2 | NA | TRBV7-6 | CASSHSGQGPYGYTF | TGTGCCAGCAGCCATTCGGGACAGGGCCCCTATGGCTACACCTTC
NA | TRBJ1-1 | few | TRBV29-1 | CSVEAGVPEAFF | TGCAGCGTTGAAGCAGGGGTTCCCGAAGCTTTCTTT
NA | TRBJ2-5 | NA | TRBV12-3/TRBV12-4 | CASSNRSPRQETQYF | TGTGCCAGCAGTAACAGGTCCCCCCGCCAAGAGACCCAGTACTTC
TRBD2 | TRBJ2-1 | few | TRBV9 | CASSVRGVINEQFF | TGTGCCAGCAGCGTCCGGGGGGTTATCAATGAGCAGTTCTTC
TRBD2 | TRBJ2-5 | few | TRBV11-2 | CASSLSSTSGGARETQYF | TGTGCCAGCAGCTTAAGCTCAACTAGCGGGGGGGCCAGGGAGACCCAGTACTTC
TRBD2 | TRBJ2-5 | NA | TRBV12-5 | CASGDQTSGQETQYF | TGTGCTAGTGGTGACCAAACTAGCGGCCAAGAGACCCAGTACTTC
TRBD2 | TRBJ2-2 | NA | TRBV4-2 | CASSQVSGGYTGELFF | TGTGCCAGCAGCCAAGTGAGCGGGGGCTACACCGGGGAGCTGTTTTTT
NA | TRBJ2-7 | many | TRBV12-3/TRBV12-4 | CASSPGTINYEQYF | TGTGCCAGCAGCCCCGGGACCATCAACTACGAGCAGTACTTC
NA | TRBJ1-2 | NA | TRBV20-1 | CSASPPLKGRGYTF | TGCAGTGCTAGTCCACCACTTAAGGGGCGAGGCTACACCTTC
TRBD1 | TRBJ2-1 | NA | TRBV7-8 | CASSLAAPQGQGAYNEQFF | TGTGCCAGCAGCTTGGCCGCCCCACAGGGACAGGGGGCCTACAATGAGCAGTTCTTC
TRBD1 | TRBJ2-3 | few | TRBV4-1 | CASSQPRQGSPDTQYF | TGCGCCAGCAGCCAACCGAGACAGGGCTCCCCAGATACGCAGTATTTT
NA | TRBJ2-5 | many | TRBV9 | CASSRTGIQETQYF | TGTGCCAGCAGCAGAACAGGGATCCAAGAGACCCAGTACTTC
TRBD1 | TRBJ1-2 | NA | TRBV14 | CASSQTSGGLGNYGYTF | TGTGCCAGCAGCCAAACGTCAGGGGGATTGGGTAACTATGGCTACACCTTC
NA | TRBJ2-2 | many | TRBV12-3/TRBV12-4 | CASTLVTGELFF | TGTGCCAGCACCCTTGTCACCGGGGAGCTGTTTTTT